The clone carrying this TCR beta chain was counted at least ten times. Its antigen is currently unknown. The record originates from a study of CD8+CD57+ T cells in acquired aplastic anemia. Overall study: Average DNA yield from sorted CD4+ and CD8+ cells was approximately 3 ug. Mean read depth for CD4+ cells from healthy donors was about 9.9 million. Study observations and caveats: Shared by patients and controls, 25 to 35 CD8+ CDR3s were abundant in patients.

Genomic DNA acted as the template from which TCR beta VDJ combination and CDR3 sequence profiling were carried out. TCRdb processed the reads anew with MiXCR; each CDR3 protein has one entry. The sample carries 200,000 to 250,000 distinct CDR3 sequences, roughly 35% recorded once. Sequenced: sorted CD4+, CD8+, or CD8+CD57+ T cells (not recorded which) from PBMCs. This receptor was identified in a human donor in good health, serving as a control.

In nucleotides, the CDR3 is TGTGCTAGTGGTCCTATTGACCGGGACACAGCTTTCTTT. Translating gives CASGPIDRDTAFF. The genes are TRBV12-5 and TRBJ1-1, with D perhaps matching TRBD1 (6 bases). This CDR3 has 13 residues. Deletions cut 5 bases from V and 10 bases from J, with 17 bases between. Germline CDR1 is LGHNT and CDR2 is FRNRAP.